This is a list of T cell receptor beta chains from one sample in a study of identical twins. TCRdb processed the 5' RACE reads anew with MiXCR; each CDR3 protein has one entry. Among over 200,000 distinct CDR3 sequences listed, less than 10% were seen once. Sequencing input: memory (CD45RO+) T cells sorted from blood. Receptors originate from a woman aged 18-29 years in good health. Both conserved end residues are part of each CDR3. A D gene is named only where the DNA matches it firmly. The listing skips clone size in some rows; elsewhere it reads once, few, many or a size class.

d_gene: -
abundance: few
v_gene: TRBV10-3
j_gene: TRBJ1-5
CDR3aa: CAISESGEPQHF
CDR3nt: TGTGCCATCAGTGAGTCGGGAGAGCCCCAGCATTTT

d_gene: TRBD1
abundance: few
v_gene: TRBV20-1
j_gene: TRBJ2-1
CDR3aa: CSAREPGQGVYNEQFF
CDR3nt: TGCAGTGCTAGAGAGCCGGGACAGGGCGTATACAATGAGCAGTTCTTC

d_gene: -
abundance: -
v_gene: TRBV10-3
j_gene: TRBJ2-7
CDR3aa: CAIRGTETYEQYF
CDR3nt: TGTGCCATCCGCGGGACTGAGACCTACGAGCAGTACTTC

d_gene: TRBD1
abundance: -
v_gene: TRBV14
j_gene: TRBJ1-2
CDR3aa: CASSPWTGARYGYTF
CDR3nt: TGTGCCAGCAGCCCCTGGACAGGAGCCCGCTATGGCTACACCTTC

d_gene: TRBD2
abundance: -
v_gene: TRBV20-1
j_gene: TRBJ2-1
CDR3aa: CSATRTSGGPSDEQFF
CDR3nt: TGCAGTGCGACTCGGACTAGCGGGGGGCCTAGCGATGAGCAGTTCTTC

d_gene: -
abundance: few
v_gene: TRBV5-1
j_gene: TRBJ2-1
CDR3aa: CASSLVRSPQFNEQFF
CDR3nt: TGCGCCAGCAGCTTGGTTAGGAGCCCACAGTTCAATGAGCAGTTCTTC

d_gene: -
abundance: -
v_gene: TRBV4-1
j_gene: TRBJ2-3
CDR3aa: CASSPLGAPEEDTQYF
CDR3nt: TGCGCCAGCAGCCCCCTGGGGGCCCCGGAGGAAGATACGCAGTATTTT

d_gene: -
abundance: -
v_gene: TRBV7-6
j_gene: TRBJ2-3
CDR3aa: CASSSLGRSPTDTQYF
CDR3nt: TGTGCCAGCAGCTCATTGGGACGCTCTCCCACAGATACGCAGTATTTT

d_gene: -
abundance: many
v_gene: TRBV6-1
j_gene: TRBJ1-2
CDR3aa: CASNRGGYRYGYTF
CDR3nt: TGTGCCAGCAATCGGGGCGGGTATCGCTATGGCTACACCTTC

d_gene: -
abundance: -
v_gene: TRBV6-1
j_gene: TRBJ2-7
CDR3aa: CASSDRHSYEQYF
CDR3nt: TGTGCCAGCAGTGACAGACACTCCTACGAGCAGTACTTC

d_gene: TRBD1
abundance: few
v_gene: TRBV14
j_gene: TRBJ2-7
CDR3aa: CASSLGQGFGEQYF
CDR3nt: TGTGCCAGCAGCCTTGGACAGGGGTTTGGAGAGCAGTACTTC

d_gene: -
abundance: few
v_gene: TRBV24-1
j_gene: TRBJ2-7
CDR3aa: CATGWADRNHEQYF
CDR3nt: TGTGCCACCGGATGGGCTGACAGGAACCACGAGCAGTACTTC

d_gene: TRBD1
abundance: few
v_gene: TRBV7-3
j_gene: TRBJ2-1
CDR3aa: CASSPGQSYNEQFF
CDR3nt: TGTGCCAGCAGCCCGGGACAGTCATACAATGAGCAGTTCTTC

d_gene: TRBD2
abundance: -
v_gene: TRBV6-1
j_gene: TRBJ2-1
CDR3aa: CASSPRRGGRDEQFF
CDR3nt: TGTGCCAGCAGTCCTCGGAGGGGCGGGAGGGATGAGCAGTTCTTC

d_gene: -
abundance: few
v_gene: TRBV20-1
j_gene: TRBJ2-7
CDR3aa: CSAPNPGSYEQYF
CDR3nt: TGCAGTGCGCCCAACCCAGGGTCCTACGAGCAGTACTTC

d_gene: TRBD1
abundance: -
v_gene: TRBV5-6
j_gene: TRBJ2-7
CDR3aa: CASSRDSLKTYEQYF
CDR3nt: TGTGCCAGCAGCCGGGACAGCCTGAAGACCTACGAGCAGTACTTC

d_gene: TRBD1
abundance: many
v_gene: TRBV29-1
j_gene: TRBJ1-1
CDR3aa: CSVGQGGTEAFF
CDR3nt: TGCAGCGTGGGACAGGGAGGGACTGAAGCTTTCTTT

d_gene: -
abundance: -
v_gene: TRBV5-1
j_gene: TRBJ2-5
CDR3aa: CASSRTGSTKETQYF
CDR3nt: TGCGCCAGCAGCCGCACCGGGAGTACGAAAGAGACCCAGTACTTC

d_gene: -
abundance: -
v_gene: TRBV20-1
j_gene: TRBJ2-3
CDR3aa: CSLVGRTDTQYF
CDR3nt: TGCAGCCTCGTCGGCCGCACAGATACGCAGTATTTT

d_gene: TRBD1
abundance: once
v_gene: TRBV7-6
j_gene: TRBJ2-7
CDR3aa: CASSGTVGYEQYF
CDR3nt: TGTGCCAGCAGCGGGACAGTAGGCTACGAGCAGTACTTC

d_gene: TRBD1
abundance: many
v_gene: TRBV7-2
j_gene: TRBJ1-4
CDR3aa: CASSLQGQGGEKLFF
CDR3nt: TGTGCCAGCAGCCTACAGGGACAGGGTGGGGAAAAACTGTTTTTT

d_gene: -
abundance: few
v_gene: TRBV2
j_gene: TRBJ2-3
CDR3aa: CASSYQTDTQYF
CDR3nt: TGTGCCAGCAGCTACCAGACAGATACGCAGTATTTT

d_gene: TRBD2
abundance: many
v_gene: TRBV9
j_gene: TRBJ2-3
CDR3aa: CASSVSGGVTDTQYF
CDR3nt: TGTGCCAGCAGCGTATCGGGGGGAGTCACAGATACGCAGTATTTT

d_gene: -
abundance: -
v_gene: TRBV18
j_gene: TRBJ2-5
CDR3aa: CASSPLGMGGETQYF
CDR3nt: TGTGCCAGCTCACCATTGGGGATGGGCGGAGAGACCCAGTACTTC

d_gene: -
abundance: -
v_gene: TRBV7-8
j_gene: TRBJ2-5
CDR3aa: CASRVRGQETQYF
CDR3nt: TGTGCCAGCAGGGTCCGGGGACAAGAGACCCAGTACTTC

d_gene: -
abundance: many
v_gene: TRBV7-2
j_gene: TRBJ2-3
CDR3aa: CASSLDRETTDTQYF
CDR3nt: TGTGCCAGCAGCTTAGACAGGGAGACCACAGATACGCAGTATTTT

d_gene: -
abundance: few
v_gene: TRBV3-1
j_gene: TRBJ2-5
CDR3aa: CASSHGDSRGPQYF
CDR3nt: TGTGCCAGCAGCCACGGGGACTCCCGGGGGCCCCAGTACTTC

d_gene: -
abundance: -
v_gene: TRBV20-1
j_gene: TRBJ2-3
CDR3aa: CSASLRFTDTQYF
CDR3nt: TGCAGTGCTAGTCTCAGATTCACAGATACGCAGTATTTT

d_gene: -
abundance: -
v_gene: TRBV5-6
j_gene: TRBJ2-7
CDR3aa: CASSSTLRGAYEQYF
CDR3nt: TGTGCCAGCAGCTCAACCCTTCGAGGTGCCTACGAGCAGTACTTC

d_gene: -
abundance: many
v_gene: TRBV9
j_gene: TRBJ2-3
CDR3aa: CASSVEPSRTDTQYF
CDR3nt: TGTGCCAGCAGCGTAGAACCTAGCCGCACAGATACGCAGTATTTT

d_gene: TRBD2
abundance: -
v_gene: TRBV4-2
j_gene: TRBJ2-3
CDR3aa: CASRPTNGASGSSTDTQYF
CDR3nt: TGTGCCAGCAGGCCCACAAATGGGGCTAGCGGGAGTTCCACAGATACGCAGTATTTT

d_gene: TRBD2
abundance: -
v_gene: TRBV20-1
j_gene: TRBJ2-1
CDR3aa: CSATGLAGINEQFF
CDR3nt: TGCAGTGCTACGGGACTAGCGGGTATCAATGAGCAGTTCTTC

d_gene: -
abundance: few
v_gene: TRBV18
j_gene: TRBJ2-5
CDR3aa: CASSRNSGVGETQYF
CDR3nt: TGTGCCAGCTCACGTAATTCGGGAGTCGGAGAGACCCAGTACTTC

d_gene: -
abundance: -
v_gene: TRBV7-2
j_gene: TRBJ2-1
CDR3aa: CASSPPGSSSYNEQFF
CDR3nt: TGTGCCAGCAGCCCCCCTGGCTCGAGCTCCTACAATGAGCAGTTCTTC

d_gene: TRBD1
abundance: -
v_gene: TRBV4-2
j_gene: TRBJ1-2
CDR3aa: CASSHAPGQGNYGYTF
CDR3nt: TGTGCCAGCAGCCACGCCCCGGGACAGGGTAACTATGGCTACACCTTC

d_gene: TRBD1
abundance: -
v_gene: TRBV5-6
j_gene: TRBJ2-5
CDR3aa: CASSLGGEETQYF
CDR3nt: TGTGCCAGCAGCTTAGGGGGCGAAGAGACCCAGTACTTC

d_gene: TRBD2
abundance: few
v_gene: TRBV20-1
j_gene: TRBJ2-1
CDR3aa: CSAAKREGSSYNEQFF
CDR3nt: TGCAGTGCCGCGAAGCGGGAGGGGAGCTCCTACAATGAGCAGTTCTTC

d_gene: TRBD1
abundance: many
v_gene: TRBV11-2
j_gene: TRBJ2-7
CDR3aa: CASSSGQYEQYF
CDR3nt: TGTGCCAGCAGCTCGGGACAGTACGAGCAGTACTTC

d_gene: -
abundance: few
v_gene: TRBV20-1
j_gene: TRBJ1-4
CDR3aa: CSVANPGANEKLFF
CDR3nt: TGCAGTGTCGCTAATCCGGGGGCTAATGAAAAACTGTTTTTT

d_gene: TRBD1
abundance: many
v_gene: TRBV6-1
j_gene: TRBJ1-1
CDR3aa: CASSQPQGSEAFF
CDR3nt: TGTGCCAGCAGTCAGCCACAGGGGTCTGAAGCTTTCTTT

d_gene: -
abundance: -
v_gene: TRBV5-1
j_gene: TRBJ2-3
CDR3aa: CASRGGWSTDTQYF
CDR3nt: TGCGCCAGCAGAGGAGGTTGGAGCACAGATACGCAGTATTTT

d_gene: -
abundance: -
v_gene: TRBV7-9
j_gene: TRBJ1-6
CDR3aa: CASSPPFGGTPLHF
CDR3nt: TGTGCCAGCAGCCCTCCCTTTGGTGGAACACCCCTCCACTTT

d_gene: TRBD2
abundance: few
v_gene: TRBV11-2
j_gene: TRBJ2-5
CDR3aa: CASSFGGSGETQYF
CDR3nt: TGTGCCAGCAGCTTTGGCGGGAGTGGAGAGACCCAGTACTTC

d_gene: TRBD2
abundance: few
v_gene: TRBV6-2/TRBV6-3
j_gene: TRBJ2-7
CDR3aa: CASSRRTSPWGEQYF
CDR3nt: TGTGCCAGCAGCCGTCGGACTAGTCCATGGGGCGAGCAGTACTTC

d_gene: TRBD2
abundance: -
v_gene: TRBV20-1
j_gene: TRBJ2-1
CDR3aa: CSASPGLGVFDEQFF
CDR3nt: TGCAGTGCATCCCCGGGACTAGGTGTTTTCGATGAGCAGTTCTTC

d_gene: TRBD2
abundance: many
v_gene: TRBV29-1
j_gene: TRBJ2-3
CDR3aa: CSVGRTSGGGTDTQYF
CDR3nt: TGCAGCGTTGGGAGGACTAGCGGGGGTGGCACAGATACGCAGTATTTT

d_gene: TRBD1
abundance: many
v_gene: TRBV30
j_gene: TRBJ2-4
CDR3aa: CAWSRDSLNIQYF
CDR3nt: TGTGCCTGGAGTAGGGACAGCCTAAACATTCAGTACTTC

d_gene: -
abundance: -
v_gene: TRBV27
j_gene: TRBJ2-7
CDR3aa: CASSLLGRATYEQYF
CDR3nt: TGTGCCAGCAGTTTATTGGGCAGGGCGACCTACGAGCAGTACTTC

d_gene: TRBD2
abundance: many
v_gene: TRBV27
j_gene: TRBJ2-1
CDR3aa: CASSHRTSGRAVEQFF
CDR3nt: TGTGCCAGCAGTCATCGGACTAGCGGGAGGGCGGTTGAGCAGTTCTTC

d_gene: -
abundance: many
v_gene: TRBV3-1
j_gene: TRBJ2-5
CDR3aa: CASTLAEETQYF
CDR3nt: TGTGCCAGCACCCTCGCAGAAGAGACCCAGTACTTC

d_gene: -
abundance: -
v_gene: TRBV20-1
j_gene: TRBJ2-3
CDR3aa: CSARDFGSTDTQYF
CDR3nt: TGCAGTGCTAGAGATTTCGGAAGCACAGATACGCAGTATTTT

d_gene: -
abundance: -
v_gene: TRBV6-5
j_gene: TRBJ1-2
CDR3aa: CASSYSLGAGTGYTF
CDR3nt: TGTGCCAGCAGTTACTCACTAGGCGCAGGCACGGGCTACACCTTC

d_gene: -
abundance: -
v_gene: TRBV7-9
j_gene: TRBJ1-2
CDR3aa: CASSPPKGLGYGYTF
CDR3nt: TGTGCCAGCAGCCCACCGAAGGGGCTAGGCTATGGCTACACCTTC

d_gene: TRBD2
abundance: -
v_gene: TRBV27
j_gene: TRBJ2-3
CDR3aa: CASSLKGLAGTDTQYF
CDR3nt: TGTGCCAGCAGCCTCAAGGGCCTAGCGGGCACAGATACGCAGTATTTT